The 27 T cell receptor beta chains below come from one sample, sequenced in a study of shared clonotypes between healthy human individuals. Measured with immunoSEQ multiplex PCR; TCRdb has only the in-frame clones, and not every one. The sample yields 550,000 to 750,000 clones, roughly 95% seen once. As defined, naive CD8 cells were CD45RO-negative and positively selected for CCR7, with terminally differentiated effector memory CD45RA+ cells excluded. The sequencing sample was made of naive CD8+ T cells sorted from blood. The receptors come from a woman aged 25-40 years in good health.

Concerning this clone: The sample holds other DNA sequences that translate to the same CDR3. CDR3 in amino acids: CASSYGDTEAFF. CDR3 bases: TGTGCCAGCAGTTACGGGGACACTGAAGCTTTCTTT. J is TRBJ1-1 and V is TRBV6-6; D remains unclear. Germline V CDR1 and CDR2: MNHNY, SVGAGI (reference sequence). CDR3 length: 12 residues. V lost 2 bases to trimming and J lost 3 bases, with 4 bases between them.

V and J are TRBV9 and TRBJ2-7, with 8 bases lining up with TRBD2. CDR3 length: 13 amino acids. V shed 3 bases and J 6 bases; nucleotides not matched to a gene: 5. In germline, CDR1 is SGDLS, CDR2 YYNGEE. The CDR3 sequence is CASSATGTSEQYF. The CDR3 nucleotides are TGTGCCAGCAGCGCGACCGGGACTAGCGAGCAGTACTTC.

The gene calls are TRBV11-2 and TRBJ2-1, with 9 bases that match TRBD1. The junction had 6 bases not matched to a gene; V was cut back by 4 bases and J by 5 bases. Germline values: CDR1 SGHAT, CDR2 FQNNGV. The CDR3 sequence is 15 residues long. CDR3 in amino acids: CASSSGTGTHNEQFF. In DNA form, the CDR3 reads TGTGCCAGCAGCTCAGGGACAGGGACACACAATGAGCAGTTCTTC.

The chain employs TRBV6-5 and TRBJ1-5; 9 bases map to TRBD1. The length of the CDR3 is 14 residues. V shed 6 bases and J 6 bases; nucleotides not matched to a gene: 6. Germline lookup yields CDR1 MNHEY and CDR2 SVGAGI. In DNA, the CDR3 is TGTGCCAGCAGCCAACAGGGGGCCGGTCAGCCCCAGCATTTT. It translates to CASSQQGAGQPQHF.

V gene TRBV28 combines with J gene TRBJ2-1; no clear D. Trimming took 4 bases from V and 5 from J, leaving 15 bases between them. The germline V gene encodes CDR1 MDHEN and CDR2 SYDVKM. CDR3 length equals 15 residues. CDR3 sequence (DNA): TGTGCCAGCAGTTGGGGTCGAGGCTTGGACAATGAGCAGTTCTTC. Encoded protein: CASSWGRGLDNEQFF.

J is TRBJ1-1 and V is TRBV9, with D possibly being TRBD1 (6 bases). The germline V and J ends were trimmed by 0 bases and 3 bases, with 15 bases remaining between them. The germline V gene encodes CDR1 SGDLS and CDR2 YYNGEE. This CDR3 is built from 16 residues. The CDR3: CASSVGFGGRDTEAFF. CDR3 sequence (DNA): TGTGCCAGCAGCGTAGGGTTCGGGGGGCGAGACACTGAAGCTTTCTTT.

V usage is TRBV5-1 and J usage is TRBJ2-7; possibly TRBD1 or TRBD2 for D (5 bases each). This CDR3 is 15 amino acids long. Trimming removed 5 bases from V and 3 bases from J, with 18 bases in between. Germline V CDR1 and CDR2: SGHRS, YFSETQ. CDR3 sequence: CASRGDGDLHYEQYF. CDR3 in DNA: TGCGCCAGCAGGGGAGACGGGGACCTCCACTACGAGCAGTACTTC.

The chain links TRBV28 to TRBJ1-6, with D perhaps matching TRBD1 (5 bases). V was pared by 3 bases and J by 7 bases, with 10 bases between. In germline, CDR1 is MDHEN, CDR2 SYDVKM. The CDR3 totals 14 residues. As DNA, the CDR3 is TGTGCCAGCAGTTTTACCCGACAGAATTCACCCCTCCACTTT. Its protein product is CASSFTRQNSPLHF.

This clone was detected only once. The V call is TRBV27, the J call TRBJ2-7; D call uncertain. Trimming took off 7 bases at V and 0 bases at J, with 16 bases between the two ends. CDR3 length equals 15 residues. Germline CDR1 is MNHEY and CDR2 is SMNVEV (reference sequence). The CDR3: CASIPTNRRSYEQYF. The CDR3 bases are TGTGCCAGCATCCCGACGAACCGGCGCTCCTACGAGCAGTACTTC.

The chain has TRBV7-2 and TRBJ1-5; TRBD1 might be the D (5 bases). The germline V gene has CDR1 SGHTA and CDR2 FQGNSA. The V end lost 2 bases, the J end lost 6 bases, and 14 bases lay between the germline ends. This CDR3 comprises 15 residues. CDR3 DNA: TGTGCCAGCAGCTTAAGCTCGAGGGGTACTCAGCCCCAGCATTTT. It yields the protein CASSLSSRGTQPQHF.

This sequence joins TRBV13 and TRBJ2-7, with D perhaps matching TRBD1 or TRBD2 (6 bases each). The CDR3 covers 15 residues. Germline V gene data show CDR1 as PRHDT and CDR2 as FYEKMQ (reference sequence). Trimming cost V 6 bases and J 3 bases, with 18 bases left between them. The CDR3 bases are TGTGCCAGCAGGAGCACCTCCGGGGGCAGCTACGAGCAGTACTTC. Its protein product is CASRSTSGGSYEQYF.

DNA of the CDR3: TGTGCCAGCACTATTATCGGGGGGTCCTACAATGAGCAGTTCTTC. Translated, it gives CASTIIGGSYNEQFF. This chain links TRBV7-2 with TRBJ2-1, with 7 positions matching TRBD2. The CDR3 runs to 15 residues. The V and J ends lost 7 bases and 1 base, in that order; junction bases with no gene match: 7. Germline assignment: CDR1 SGHTA and CDR2 FQGNSA.

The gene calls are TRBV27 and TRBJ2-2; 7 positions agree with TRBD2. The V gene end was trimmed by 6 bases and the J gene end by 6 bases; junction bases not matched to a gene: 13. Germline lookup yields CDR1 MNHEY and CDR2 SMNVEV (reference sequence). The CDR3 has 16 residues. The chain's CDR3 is CASSLVRRELAGELFF. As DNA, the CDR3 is TGTGCCAGCAGCTTGGTACGGCGGGAGCTGGCCGGGGAGCTGTTTTTT.

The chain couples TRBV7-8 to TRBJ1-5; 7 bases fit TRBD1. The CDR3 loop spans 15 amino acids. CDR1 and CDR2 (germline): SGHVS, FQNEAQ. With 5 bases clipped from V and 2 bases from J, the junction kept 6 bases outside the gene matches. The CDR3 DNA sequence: TGTGCCAGCAGCCACCACAGGGGAGGCAATCAGCCCCAGCATTTT. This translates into CASSHHRGGNQPQHF.

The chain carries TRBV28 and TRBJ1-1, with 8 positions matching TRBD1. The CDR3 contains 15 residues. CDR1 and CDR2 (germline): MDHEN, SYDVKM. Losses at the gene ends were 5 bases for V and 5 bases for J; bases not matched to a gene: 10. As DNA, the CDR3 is TGTGCCAGCAGTACCCCCGGGACAGGAGGGACTGAAGCTTTCTTT. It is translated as CASSTPGTGGTEAFF.

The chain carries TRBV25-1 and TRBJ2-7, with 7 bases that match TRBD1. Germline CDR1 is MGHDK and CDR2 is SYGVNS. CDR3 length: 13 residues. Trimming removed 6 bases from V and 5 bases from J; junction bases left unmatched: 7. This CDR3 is CASSLTGRDEQYF. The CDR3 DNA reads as TGTGCCAGCAGCCTGACAGGGCGGGACGAGCAGTACTTC.

The CDR3 nucleotides are TGTGCCAGCAGTGATGTGGGGACTAGGTTCTCCTACGAGCAGTACTTC. Translation gives CASSDVGTRFSYEQYF. The chain couples TRBV6-1 to TRBJ2-7; 8 bases are a match to TRBD2. The germline gives CDR1 MNHNS, CDR2 SASEGT. CDR3 length: 16 amino acids. V was clipped by 3 bases and J by 0 bases; unmatched bases: 7.

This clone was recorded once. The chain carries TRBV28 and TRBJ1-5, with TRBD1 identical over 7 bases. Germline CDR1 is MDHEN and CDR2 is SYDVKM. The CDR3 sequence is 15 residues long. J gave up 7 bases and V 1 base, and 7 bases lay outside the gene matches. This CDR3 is CASSLFRDSQQPQHF. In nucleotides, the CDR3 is TGTGCCAGCAGTTTATTCCGGGACAGCCAACAGCCCCAGCATTTT.

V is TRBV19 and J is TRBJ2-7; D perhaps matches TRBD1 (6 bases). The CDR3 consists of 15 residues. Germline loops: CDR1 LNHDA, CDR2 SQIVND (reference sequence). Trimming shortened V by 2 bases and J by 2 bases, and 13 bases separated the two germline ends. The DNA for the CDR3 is TGTGCCAGTAGTATAACAACAGGGTCTACCTACGAGCAGTACTTC. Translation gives CASSITTGSTYEQYF. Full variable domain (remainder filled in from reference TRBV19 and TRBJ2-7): DGGITQSPKYLFRKEGQNVTLSCEQNLNHDAMYWYRQDPGQGLRLIYYSQIVNDFQKGDIAEGYSVSREKKESFPLTVTSAQKNPTAFYLCASSITTGSTYEQYFGPGTRLTVT.

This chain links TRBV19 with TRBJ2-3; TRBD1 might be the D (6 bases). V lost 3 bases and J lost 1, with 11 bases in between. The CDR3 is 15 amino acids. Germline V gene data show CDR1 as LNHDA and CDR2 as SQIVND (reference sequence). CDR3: CASSIKGVGTDTQYF. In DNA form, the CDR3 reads TGTGCCAGTAGTATTAAGGGGGTGGGCACAGATACGCAGTATTTT.

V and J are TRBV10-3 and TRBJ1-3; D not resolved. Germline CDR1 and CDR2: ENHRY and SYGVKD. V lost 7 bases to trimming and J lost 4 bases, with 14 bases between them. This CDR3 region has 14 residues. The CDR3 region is CAIKGPAKGNTIYF. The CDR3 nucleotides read TGTGCCATCAAGGGCCCAGCGAAAGGAAACACCATATATTTT.

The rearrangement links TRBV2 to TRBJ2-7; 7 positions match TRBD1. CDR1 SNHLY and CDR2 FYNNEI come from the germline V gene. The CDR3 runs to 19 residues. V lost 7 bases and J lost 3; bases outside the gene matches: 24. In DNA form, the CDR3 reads TGTGCCAGCACCGACCTTGGGGTCCCGACAGGGAGAGAGGTCTACGAGCAGTACTTC. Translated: CASTDLGVPTGREVYEQYF.

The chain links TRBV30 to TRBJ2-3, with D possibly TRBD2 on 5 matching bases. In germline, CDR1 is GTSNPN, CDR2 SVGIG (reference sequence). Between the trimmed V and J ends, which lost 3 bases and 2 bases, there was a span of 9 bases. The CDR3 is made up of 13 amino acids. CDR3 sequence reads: CAWSPGNTDTQYF. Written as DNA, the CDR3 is TGTGCCTGGAGCCCGGGAAACACAGATACGCAGTATTTT.

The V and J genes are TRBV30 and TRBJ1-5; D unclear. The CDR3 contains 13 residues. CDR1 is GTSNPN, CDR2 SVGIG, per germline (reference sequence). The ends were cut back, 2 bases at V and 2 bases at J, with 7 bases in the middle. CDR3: CAWSTVRNQPQHF. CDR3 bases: TGTGCCTGGAGTACAGTTCGCAATCAGCCCCAGCATTTT.

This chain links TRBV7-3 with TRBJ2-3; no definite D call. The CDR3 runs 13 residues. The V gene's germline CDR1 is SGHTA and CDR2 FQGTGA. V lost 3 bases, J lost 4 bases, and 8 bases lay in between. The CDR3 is CASSFHSSDTQYF. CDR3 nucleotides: TGTGCCAGCAGCTTCCATTCTTCAGATACGCAGTATTTT.

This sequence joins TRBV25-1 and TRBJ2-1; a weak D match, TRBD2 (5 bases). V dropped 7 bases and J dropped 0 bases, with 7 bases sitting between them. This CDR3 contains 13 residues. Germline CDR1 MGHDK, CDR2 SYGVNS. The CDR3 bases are TGTGCCAGCACCGGGAACTCCTACAATGAGCAGTTCTTC. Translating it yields CASTGNSYNEQFF.

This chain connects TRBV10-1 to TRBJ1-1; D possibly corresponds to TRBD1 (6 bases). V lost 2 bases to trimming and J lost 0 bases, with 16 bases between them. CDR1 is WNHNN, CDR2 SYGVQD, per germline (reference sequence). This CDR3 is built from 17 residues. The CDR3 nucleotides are TGCGCCAGCAGTGAGGTGGGGCAGGGGCTGATGAACACTGAAGCTTTCTTT. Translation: CASSEVGQGLMNTEAFF.